Below are 13 T cell receptor beta chains sequenced from a single sample in a study of early T cells in non-severe SARS-CoV-2 infection. TCRdb re-analysed the 5' RACE reads in MiXCR, keeping a single row per CDR3 protein. The sample holds approximately 77,000 distinct CDR3 sequences, less than 5.5% seen once. The specimen was whole blood, collected at baseline. The receptor source for this set is an adult who was a healthcare worker with PCR-confirmed SARS-CoV-2 infection or an uninfected control (not recorded which).

In its sample, this clonotype was seen many times. The J gene is TRBJ2-5, the V gene TRBV7-6; D is ambiguous. V dropped 7 bases and J dropped 13 bases, with 22 bases sitting between them. From germline, CDR1 is SGHVS and CDR2 FNYEAQ. The CDR3 totals 13 residues. The CDR3 nucleotides are TGTGCCAGCACCGGCCAATCGGGTGATCGGGCGTACTTC. Translation: CASTGQSGDRAYF.

This clonotype was observed a few times. The chain joins TRBV20-1 to TRBJ1-1; D gene ambiguous. Germline V gene sequence: CDR1 DFQATT, CDR2 SNEGSKA (reference sequence). The CDR3 extends over 13 amino acids. Trimming shortened V by 3 bases and J by 1 base, and 9 bases separated the two germline ends. The CDR3 loop is CSARNRRNTEAFF. In nucleotides, the CDR3 is TGCAGTGCTAGGAATAGGAGGAACACTGAAGCTTTCTTT.

The V gene is TRBV4-1, the J gene TRBJ1-5; D is ambiguous. CDR3 size: 15 residues. Deletions cut 4 bases from V and 1 base from J, with 11 bases between. Per germline, CDR1 MGHRA and CDR2 YSYEKL. The CDR3, as DNA: TGCGCCAGCAGCCCCAGCTGGCAGAGCAATCAGCCCCAGCATTTT. Its translation is CASSPSWQSNQPQHF.

The table lists this clonotype with many counts. The CDR3 DNA reads as TGCAGTGCTAGTCCCCCGGCAGGGTGGACTGAAGCTTTCTTT. Protein product: CSASPPAGWTEAFF. The chain combines TRBV20-1 with TRBJ1-1; weak D call: TRBD1 (5 bases). The CDR3 totals 14 residues. The V end was cut by 3 bases, the J end by 5 bases, with 16 bases between. Germline CDR1 DFQATT, CDR2 SNEGSKA (reference sequence).

The sample holds many counts of this clonotype. The V call is TRBV28, the J call TRBJ2-5; D is uncertain. Germline V CDR1 and CDR2: MDHEN, SYDVKM. The CDR3 loop spans 13 amino acids. Trimming took off 5 bases at V and 9 bases at J, with 16 bases between the two ends. The CDR3 region has the DNA TGTGCCAGCAGTCCCTCAATGGAATGGGCCCAGTACTTC. It translates to CASSPSMEWAQYF.

This clonotype appeared a few times. This chain connects TRBV5-6 to TRBJ1-1, with D tentatively TRBD1 (5 bases). V lost 0 bases, J lost 0 bases, and 12 bases lay in between. Per germline, CDR1 SGHDT and CDR2 YYEEEE. There are 16 residues in the CDR3. Here the CDR3 DNA reads TGTGCCAGCAGCTTGGGTCAGGGCTTCATGAACACTGAAGCTTTCTTT. This gives the protein CASSLGQGFMNTEAFF.

The V and J genes are TRBV7-2 and TRBJ1-2, with 9 bases matching TRBD1. The germline CDR1 and CDR2 sequences are SGHTA and FQGNSA. The CDR3 has 14 residues. The trim removed 5 bases at V and 4 bases at J, leaving 5 bases unmatched. CDR3 protein: CASSGQGRSYGYTF. The DNA of the CDR3 is TGTGCCAGCAGCGGACAGGGGAGGTCCTATGGCTACACCTTC.

In its sample, this clonotype was seen many times. The chain links TRBV3-1 to TRBJ2-1, with D possibly being TRBD2 (5 bases). Germline lookup yields CDR1 LGHDT and CDR2 YNNKEL (reference sequence). This CDR3 is built from 17 residues. V lost 3 bases to trimming and J lost 1 base, with 16 bases between them. The CDR3 protein is CASSQMPGSTSYNEQFF. The CDR3 DNA follows: TGTGCCAGCAGCCAGATGCCGGGGAGTACGTCCTACAATGAGCAGTTCTTC.

This clonotype was detected many times. DNA for the CDR3: TGCAGTGCTAGAGCGGGACAGGGAATTAATTCACCCCTCCACTTT. Translated: CSARAGQGINSPLHF. The rearrangement joins TRBV20-1 to TRBJ1-6, with 9 bases aligning to TRBD1. V was pared by 1 base and J by 6 bases, with 4 bases of the junction left unmatched. The V gene's germline CDR1 is DFQATT and CDR2 SNEGSKA (reference sequence). This CDR3 region has 15 residues.

This clonotype was recorded many times. The chain recombines TRBV2 with TRBJ2-6; a weak D match, TRBD2 (5 bases). V dropped 4 bases and J dropped 2 bases, with 6 bases sitting between them. There are 14 residues in the CDR3. The germline CDR1 and CDR2 sequences are SNHLY and FYNNEI. CDR3 protein: CASSVGAGANVLTF. In DNA form, the CDR3 reads TGTGCCAGCAGTGTCGGGGCTGGGGCCAACGTCCTGACTTTC.

This chain connects TRBV2 to TRBJ2-3, with D unresolved. The CDR3 contains 15 residues. V was clipped by 2 bases and J by 3 bases, with 12 bases between them. The germline CDR1 and CDR2 sequences are SNHLY and FYNNEI. The CDR3 loop is CASSESGIRTDTQYF. In nucleotides, the CDR3 is TGTGCCAGCAGTGAATCCGGTATCCGGACAGATACGCAGTATTTT.

The chain links TRBV6-1 to TRBJ2-2; no clear D. The CDR3 has 18 residues. The V and J ends lost 4 bases and 4 bases respectively, with 22 bases between them. In germline, CDR1 is MNHNS, CDR2 SASEGT. CDR3 in amino acids: CASSGIPSSVLRTGELFF. In DNA, the CDR3 is TGTGCCAGCAGTGGGATTCCTTCGAGTGTGTTGCGCACCGGGGAGCTGTTTTTT.

This clonotype was observed at least ten times. This chain uses TRBV12-5 with TRBJ1-1; D not certain. V lost 1 base and J lost 8, with 17 bases in between. This CDR3 comprises 15 residues. The V gene's germline CDR1 is LGHNT and CDR2 FRNRAP. This CDR3 is CASGLDFQAGVEAFF. In DNA, the CDR3 is TGTGCTAGTGGTTTGGATTTCCAGGCAGGAGTAGAAGCTTTCTTT.